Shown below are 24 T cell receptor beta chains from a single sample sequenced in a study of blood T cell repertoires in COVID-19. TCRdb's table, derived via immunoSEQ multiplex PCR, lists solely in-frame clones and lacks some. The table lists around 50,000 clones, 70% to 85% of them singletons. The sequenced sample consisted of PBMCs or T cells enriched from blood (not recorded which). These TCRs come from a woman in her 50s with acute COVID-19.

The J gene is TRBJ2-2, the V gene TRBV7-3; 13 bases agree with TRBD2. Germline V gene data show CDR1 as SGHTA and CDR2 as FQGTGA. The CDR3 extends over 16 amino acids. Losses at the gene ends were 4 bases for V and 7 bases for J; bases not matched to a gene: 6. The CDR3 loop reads CASSSTSGGAIGELFF. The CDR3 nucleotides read TGTGCCAGCAGCTCCACTAGCGGGGGGGCCATCGGGGAGCTGTTTTTT.

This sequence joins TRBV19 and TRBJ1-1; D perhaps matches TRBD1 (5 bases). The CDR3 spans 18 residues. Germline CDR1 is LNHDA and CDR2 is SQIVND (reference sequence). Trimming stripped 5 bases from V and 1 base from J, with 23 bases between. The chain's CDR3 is CASSHFGDSRGSNTEAFF. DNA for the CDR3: TGTGCCAGTAGTCATTTCGGGGACTCTCGGGGGTCGAACACTGAAGCTTTCTTT.

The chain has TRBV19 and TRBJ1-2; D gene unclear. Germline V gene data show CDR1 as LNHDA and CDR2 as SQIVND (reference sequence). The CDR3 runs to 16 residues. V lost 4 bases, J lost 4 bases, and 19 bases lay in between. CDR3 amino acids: CASSTRAGMEGYGYTF. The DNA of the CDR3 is TGTGCCAGTAGTACCCGGGCGGGGATGGAGGGCTATGGCTACACCTTC.

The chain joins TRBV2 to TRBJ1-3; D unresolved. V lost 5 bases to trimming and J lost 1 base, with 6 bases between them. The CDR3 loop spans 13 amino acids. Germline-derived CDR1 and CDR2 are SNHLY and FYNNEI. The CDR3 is CASSRQSGNTIYF. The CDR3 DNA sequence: TGTGCCAGCAGTCGACAATCTGGAAACACCATATATTTT.

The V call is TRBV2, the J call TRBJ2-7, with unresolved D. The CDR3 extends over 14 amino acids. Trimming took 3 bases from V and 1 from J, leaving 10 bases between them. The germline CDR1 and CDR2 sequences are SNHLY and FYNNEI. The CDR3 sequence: CASSDDTFSYEQYF. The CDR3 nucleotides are TGTGCCAGCAGTGATGACACCTTTTCCTACGAGCAGTACTTC.

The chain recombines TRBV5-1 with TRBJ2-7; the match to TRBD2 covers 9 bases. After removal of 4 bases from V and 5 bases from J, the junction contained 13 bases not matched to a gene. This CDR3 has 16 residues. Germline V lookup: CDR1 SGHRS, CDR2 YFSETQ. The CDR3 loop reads CASSILPGLAGNEQYF. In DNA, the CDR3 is TGCGCCAGCAGCATACTACCGGGACTAGCTGGGAACGAGCAGTACTTC.

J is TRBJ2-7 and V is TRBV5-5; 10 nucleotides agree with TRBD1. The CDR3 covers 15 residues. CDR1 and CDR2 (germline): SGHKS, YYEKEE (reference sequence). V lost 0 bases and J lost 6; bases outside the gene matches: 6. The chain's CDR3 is CASSLEGTGATEQYF. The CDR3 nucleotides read TGTGCCAGCAGCTTGGAGGGGACAGGGGCCACCGAGCAGTACTTC. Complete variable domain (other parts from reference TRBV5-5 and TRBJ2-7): DAGVTQSPTHLIKTRGQQVTLRCSPISGHKSVSWYQQVLGQGPQFIFQYYEKEERGRGNFPDRFSARQFPNYSSELNVNALLLGDSALYLCASSLEGTGATEQYFGPGTRLTVT.

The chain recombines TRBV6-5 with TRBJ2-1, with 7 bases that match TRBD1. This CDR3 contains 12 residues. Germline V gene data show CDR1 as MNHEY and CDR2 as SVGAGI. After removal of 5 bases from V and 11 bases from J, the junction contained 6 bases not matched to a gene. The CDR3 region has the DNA TGTGCCAGCAGTATGAGGACAGGCCAGCAGTTCTTC. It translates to CASSMRTGQQFF.

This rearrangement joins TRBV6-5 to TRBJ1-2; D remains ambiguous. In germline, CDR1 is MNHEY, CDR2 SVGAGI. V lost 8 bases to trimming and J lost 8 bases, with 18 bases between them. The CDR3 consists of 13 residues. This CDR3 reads CASLMGRRGGYTF. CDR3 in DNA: TGTGCCAGCCTCATGGGGAGGCGAGGAGGCTACACCTTC.

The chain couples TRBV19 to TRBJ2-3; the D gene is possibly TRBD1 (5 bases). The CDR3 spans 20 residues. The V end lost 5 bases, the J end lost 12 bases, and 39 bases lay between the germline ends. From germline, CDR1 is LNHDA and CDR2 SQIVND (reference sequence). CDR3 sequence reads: CASSVRTTLVEVDPTGTQYF. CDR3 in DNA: TGTGCCAGTAGTGTCCGGACAACTCTGGTAGAGGTCGACCCCACAGGCACCCAGTATTTT.

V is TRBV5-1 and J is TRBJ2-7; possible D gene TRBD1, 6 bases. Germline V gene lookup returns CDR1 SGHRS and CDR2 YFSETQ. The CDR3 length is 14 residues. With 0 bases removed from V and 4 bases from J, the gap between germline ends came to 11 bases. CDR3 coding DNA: TGCGCCAGCAGCTTGGCCCTACAGGGTTACGAGCAGTACTTC. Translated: CASSLALQGYEQYF. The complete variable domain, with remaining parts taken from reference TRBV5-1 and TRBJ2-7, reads KAGVTQTPRYLIKTRGQQVTLSCSPISGHRSVSWYQQTPGQGLQFLFEYFSETQRNKGNFPGRFSGRQFSNSRSEMNVSTLELGDSALYLCASSLALQGYEQYFGPGTRLTVT.

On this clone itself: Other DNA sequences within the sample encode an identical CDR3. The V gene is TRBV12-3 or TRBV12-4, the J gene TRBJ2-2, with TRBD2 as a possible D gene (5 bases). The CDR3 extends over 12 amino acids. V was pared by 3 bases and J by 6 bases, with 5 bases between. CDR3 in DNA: TGTGCCAGCAGTTTGAGGGCCGGGGAGCTGTTTTTT. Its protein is CASSLRAGELFF.

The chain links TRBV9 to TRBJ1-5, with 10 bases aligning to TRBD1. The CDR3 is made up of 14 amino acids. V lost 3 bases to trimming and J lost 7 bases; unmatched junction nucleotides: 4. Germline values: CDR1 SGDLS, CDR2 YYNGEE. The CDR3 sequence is CASSAGQGRQPQHF. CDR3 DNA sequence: TGTGCCAGCAGCGCGGGACAGGGGAGGCAGCCCCAGCATTTT.

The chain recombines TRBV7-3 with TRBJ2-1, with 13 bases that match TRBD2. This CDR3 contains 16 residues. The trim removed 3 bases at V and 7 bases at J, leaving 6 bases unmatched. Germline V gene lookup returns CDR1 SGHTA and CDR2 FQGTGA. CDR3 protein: CASSLTSGGLTNEQFF. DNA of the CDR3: TGTGCCAGCAGCTTGACTAGCGGGGGGCTTACAAATGAGCAGTTCTTC.

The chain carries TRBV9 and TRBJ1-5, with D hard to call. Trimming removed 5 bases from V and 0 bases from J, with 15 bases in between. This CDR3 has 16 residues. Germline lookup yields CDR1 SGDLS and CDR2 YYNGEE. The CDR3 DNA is TGTGCCAGCAGTCCACAGCAAATCTATAGCAATCAGCCCCAGCATTTT. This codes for CASSPQQIYSNQPQHF.

The CDR3 coding sequence is TGTGCCAGCAGCTTATCAGGGGGCTCCCGGGCTGAAGCTTTCTTT. Translated, it gives CASSLSGGSRAEAFF. This chain uses TRBV11-3 with TRBJ1-1; 8 bases match TRBD1. CDR3 length: 15 residues. J was trimmed by 6 bases and V by 2 bases; bases with no gene match: 8. Per the germline V gene, CDR1 is SGHNT and CDR2 is YENEEA.

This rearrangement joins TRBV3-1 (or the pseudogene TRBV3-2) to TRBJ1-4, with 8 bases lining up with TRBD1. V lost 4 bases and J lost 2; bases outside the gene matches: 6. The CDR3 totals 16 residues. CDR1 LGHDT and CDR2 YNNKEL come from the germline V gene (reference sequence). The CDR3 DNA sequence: TGTGCCAGCAGCCCCCGGACAGGGACTACTAATGAAAAACTGTTTTTT. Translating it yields CASSPRTGTTNEKLFF.

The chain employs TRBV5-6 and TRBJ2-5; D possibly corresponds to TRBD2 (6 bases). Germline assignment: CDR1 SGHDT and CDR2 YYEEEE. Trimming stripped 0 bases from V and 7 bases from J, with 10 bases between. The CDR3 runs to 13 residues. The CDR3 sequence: CASSLGYGGTQYF. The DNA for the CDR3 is TGTGCCAGCAGCTTGGGGTACGGGGGGACCCAGTACTTC.

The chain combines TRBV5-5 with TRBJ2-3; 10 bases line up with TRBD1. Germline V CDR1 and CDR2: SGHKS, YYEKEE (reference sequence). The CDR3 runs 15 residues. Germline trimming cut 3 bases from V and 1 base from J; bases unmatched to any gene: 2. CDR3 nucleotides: TGTGCCAGCAGCTCAGGACAGGGGGGCACAGATACGCAGTATTTT. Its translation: CASSSGQGGTDTQYF. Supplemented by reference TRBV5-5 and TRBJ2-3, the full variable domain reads DAGVTQSPTHLIKTRGQQVTLRCSPISGHKSVSWYQQVLGQGPQFIFQYYEKEERGRGNFPDRFSARQFPNYSSELNVNALLLGDSALYLCASSSGQGGTDTQYFGPGTRLTVL.

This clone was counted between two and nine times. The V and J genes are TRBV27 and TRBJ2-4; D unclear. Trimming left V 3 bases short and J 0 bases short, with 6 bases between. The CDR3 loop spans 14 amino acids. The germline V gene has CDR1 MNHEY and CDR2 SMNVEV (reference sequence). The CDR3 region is CASSFLKAKNIQYF. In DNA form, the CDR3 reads TGTGCCAGCAGTTTCTTAAAAGCCAAAAACATTCAGTACTTC.

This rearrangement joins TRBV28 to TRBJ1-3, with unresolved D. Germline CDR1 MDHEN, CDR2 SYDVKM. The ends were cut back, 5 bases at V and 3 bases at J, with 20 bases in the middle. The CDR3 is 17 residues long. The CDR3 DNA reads TGTGCCAGCAGTCCACAAGGTGGGCAGACAAATGGAAACACCATATATTTT. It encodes CASSPQGGQTNGNTIYF.

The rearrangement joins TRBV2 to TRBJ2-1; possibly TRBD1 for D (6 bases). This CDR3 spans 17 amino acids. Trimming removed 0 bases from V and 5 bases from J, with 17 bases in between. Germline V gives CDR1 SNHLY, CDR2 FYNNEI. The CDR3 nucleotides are TGTGCCAGCAGTGAAGCGGGGCGAGGGGGTGGGCACAATGAGCAGTTCTTC. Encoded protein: CASSEAGRGGGHNEQFF.

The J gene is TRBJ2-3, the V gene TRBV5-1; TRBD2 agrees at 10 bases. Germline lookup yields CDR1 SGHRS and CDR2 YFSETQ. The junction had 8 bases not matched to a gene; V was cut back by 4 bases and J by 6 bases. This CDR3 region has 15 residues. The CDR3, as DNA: TGCGCCAGCAGCCCCCAGGGTAGCGGGGGGGATACGCAGTATTTT. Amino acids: CASSPQGSGGDTQYF.

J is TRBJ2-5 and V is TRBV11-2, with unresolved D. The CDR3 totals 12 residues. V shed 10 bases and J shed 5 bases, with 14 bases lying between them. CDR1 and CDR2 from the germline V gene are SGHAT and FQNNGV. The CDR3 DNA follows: TGTGCCACTCAGGAAAAAGTCGAGACCCAGTACTTC. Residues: CATQEKVETQYF.